The 25 T cell receptor beta chains below come from one sample, sequenced in a study of shared clonotypes between healthy human individuals. TCRdb's table, derived via immunoSEQ multiplex PCR, lists solely in-frame clones and lacks some. The sample includes hundreds of thousands of clones, roughly four fifths of them seen just once. The material sequenced was PBMCs. The receptors were sampled from a middle-aged woman in good health. Some clones in this sample may be carry-over from other donors' samples.

This chain links TRBV18 with TRBJ1-3; D is unresolved. The CDR3 extends over 16 amino acids. Trimming shortened V by 0 bases and J by 0 bases, and 9 bases separated the two germline ends. Germline V CDR1 and CDR2: KGHSH, LQKENI. The CDR3 here is CASSPPLATSGNTIYF. CDR3 bases: TGTGCCAGCTCACCACCCTTAGCTACCTCTGGAAACACCATATATTTT. Full variable domain (rest looked up from reference TRBV18 and TRBJ1-3): NAGVMQNPRHLVRRRGQEARLRCSPMKGHSHVYWYRQLPEEGLKFMVYLQKENIIDESGMPKERFSAEFPKEGPSILRIQQVVRGDSAAYFCASSPPLATSGNTIYFGEGSWLTVV.

This clone has just one count. The genes are TRBV11-2 and TRBJ2-7, with D uncertain. V was trimmed by 0 bases and J by 7 bases, leaving 16 bases between them. Germline V gene lookup returns CDR1 SGHAT and CDR2 FQNNGV. The CDR3 length is 15 residues. Here the CDR3 DNA reads TGTGCCAGCAGCTTAGAGCGTGCGACCGCCATGGAGCAGTACTTC. Its protein product is CASSLERATAMEQYF.

The CDR3 region has the DNA TGTGCCAGCATAGGAGATTTCTCTGGAAACACCATATATTTT. Translated, it gives CASIGDFSGNTIYF. The chain joins TRBV2 to TRBJ1-3; the D is unclear. Germline V CDR1 and CDR2: SNHLY, FYNNEI. The CDR3 sequence is 14 residues long. V lost 7 bases and J lost 0, with 10 bases in between.

The V gene is TRBV28, the J gene TRBJ1-2; 9 bases are shared with TRBD1. Trimming cost V 5 bases and J 4 bases; bases outside gene matches: 5. The CDR3 runs to 14 residues. Germline V gene lookup returns CDR1 MDHEN and CDR2 SYDVKM. The CDR3 region has the DNA TGTGCCAGCAGTCTACAGGGGGCCGGCTATGGCTACACCTTC. Translation gives CASSLQGAGYGYTF.

To note about this clone: Other DNA sequences in this specimen translate into the identical CDR3. The chain is built from TRBV30 and TRBJ1-6, with D unresolved. The CDR3 runs to 15 residues. V was clipped by 1 base and J by 2 bases, with 9 bases between them. The germline gives CDR1 GTSNPN, CDR2 SVGIG (reference sequence). The CDR3: CAWSGRVAYNSPLHF. The DNA of the CDR3 is TGTGCCTGGAGTGGTAGAGTTGCCTATAATTCACCCCTCCACTTT. The whole variable domain, filled in from reference TRBV30 and TRBJ1-6, reads SQTIHQWPATLVQPVGSPLSLECTVEGTSNPNLYWYRQAAGRGLQLLFYSVGIGQISSEVPQNLSASRPQDRQFILSSKKLLLSDSGFYLCAWSGRVAYNSPLHFGNGTRLTVT.

The J gene is TRBJ2-5, the V gene TRBV28; TRBD2 aligns across 8 bases. The closer fit of TRBJ2-7 to the DNA end suggests the J call may be wrong. In germline, CDR1 is MDHEN, CDR2 SYDVKM. The CDR3 extends over 15 amino acids. CDR3 residues: CASSSPGLGSYEQYF. Written as DNA, the CDR3 is TGTGCCAGCAGTTCCCCGGGACTAGGCTCCTACGAGCAGTACTTC.

The V and J genes are TRBV19 and TRBJ2-4; no clear D. Trimming removed 5 bases at V and 0 bases at J, with 14 bases between. The CDR3 runs 16 residues. The germline V gene encodes CDR1 LNHDA and CDR2 SQIVND (reference sequence). The CDR3 coding sequence is TGTGCCAGTAGTGTATCTGGGGTGGTAGCCAAAAACATTCAGTACTTC. This sequence encodes CASSVSGVVAKNIQYF.

In DNA, the CDR3 is TGCGCCAGCAGCCAAGATTGGGCCGCAGGGGGCTGGGAGCAGTTCTTC. Translating gives CASSQDWAAGGWEQFF. This chain joins TRBV4-1 and TRBJ2-1, with TRBD1 matching over 8 bases. V trimming: 0 bases; J trimming: 10 bases; junction bases outside the gene matches: 11. Germline loops: CDR1 MGHRA, CDR2 YSYEKL. The CDR3 spans 16 residues.

Details on this clone: One end of the junction is discordant with germline, which a read error may explain. The chain employs TRBV5-1 and TRBJ2-4; 9 bases agree with TRBD2. Germline values: CDR1 SGHRS, CDR2 YFSETQ. This CDR3 comprises 14 residues. In DNA, the CDR3 is TGCGTCAGCAGAGAGGCGGGAGGGCCCAACATTCAGTACTTC. Translation: CVSREAGGPNIQYF.

V usage is TRBV7-2 and J usage is TRBJ1-3, with 8 positions matching TRBD1. Looked up from germline, CDR1 is SGHTA and CDR2 is FQGNSA. V was clipped by 0 bases and J by 4 bases; unmatched bases: 5. This CDR3 has 16 residues. This CDR3 reads CASSLAGTGAGNTIYF. For the CDR3, the DNA is TGTGCCAGCAGCTTAGCGGGGACAGGTGCCGGAAACACCATATATTTT.

With respect to this clone: A far larger clone is just one base off, so this is likely a read error. The same CDR3 also results from other DNA sequences found in this sample. The genes are TRBV30 and TRBJ1-1; D possibly corresponds to TRBD1 (6 bases). CDR1 is GTSNPN, CDR2 SVGIG, per germline (reference sequence). CDR3 size: 13 residues. Here the CDR3 DNA reads TGTGCCTGGGCCGTCGGGGGGGCCACTGAAGCCTTCTTT. Protein product: CAWAVGGATEAFF. The full variable domain, with the rest looked up from reference TRBV30 and TRBJ1-1, is SQTIHQWPATLVQPVGSPLSLECTVEGTSNPNLYWYRQAAGRGLQLLFYSVGIGQISSEVPQNLSASRPQDRQFILSSKKLLLSDSGFYLCAWAVGGATEAFFGQGTRLTVV.

This chain uses TRBV11-2 with TRBJ2-1, with D perhaps matching TRBD1 or TRBD2 (5 bases each). V was pared by 1 base and J by 8 bases, with 15 bases between. The CDR3 loop spans 15 amino acids. CDR1 SGHAT and CDR2 FQNNGV come from the germline V gene. CDR3 in amino acids: CASSLGGSTRDEQFF. The CDR3 DNA reads as TGTGCCAGCAGCTTAGGGGGGTCTACGCGGGATGAGCAGTTCTTC. The full variable domain, rest sourced from reference TRBV11-2 and TRBJ2-1, is EAGVAQSPRYKIIEKRQSVAFWCNPISGHATLYWYQQILGQGPKLLIQFQNNGVVDDSQLPKDRFSAERLKGVDSTLKIQPAKLEDSAVYLCASSLGGSTRDEQFFGPGTRLTVL.

This sequence joins TRBV9 and TRBJ2-1; D uncertain. The CDR3 sequence is 17 residues long. With 0 bases removed from V and 0 bases from J, the gap between germline ends came to 13 bases. The germline gives CDR1 SGDLS, CDR2 YYNGEE. Written as DNA, the CDR3 is TGTGCCAGCAGCGTAGGGTCGGACCCCCACTCCTACAATGAGCAGTTCTTC. Its translation is CASSVGSDPHSYNEQFF.

The gene calls are TRBV4-1 and TRBJ1-5; D is ambiguous. Germline CDR1 reads MGHRA; CDR2 reads YSYEKL. The CDR3 loop spans 12 amino acids. V was pared by 2 bases and J by 4 bases, with 3 bases between. In DNA form, the CDR3 reads TGCGCCAGCAGCCAACCAAATCAGCCCCAGCATTTT. Its protein is CASSQPNQPQHF.

This clone was counted between two and nine times. The CDR3 nucleotides are TGTGCCTGGAGTGTAGGTATCACCGGGGAGCTGTTTTTT. Its protein product is CAWSVGITGELFF. V and J are TRBV30 and TRBJ2-2; D is unclear. Trimming left V 0 bases short and J 4 bases short, with 6 bases between. The germline V gene has CDR1 GTSNPN and CDR2 SVGIG (reference sequence). The CDR3 length is 13 residues.

As concerns this clone: Other DNA sequences in this sample translate to the same CDR3. The gene calls are TRBV19 and TRBJ2-2; D gene uncertain. Germline V gene data show CDR1 as LNHDA and CDR2 as SQIVND (reference sequence). The CDR3 has 14 residues. With 3 bases removed from V and 0 bases from J, the gap between germline ends came to 5 bases. The CDR3 DNA follows: TGTGCCAGTAGTATCAGAGCGAACACCGGGGAGCTGTTTTTT. Its protein product is CASSIRANTGELFF.

The CDR3 DNA reads TGTGCCAGCAGTCCCCGGACAGGGGTCGACGAGCAGTACTTC. Translating it yields CASSPRTGVDEQYF. This sequence joins TRBV6-6 and TRBJ2-7, with 9 bases that match TRBD1. Germline-derived CDR1 and CDR2 are MNHNY and SVGAGI (reference sequence). The CDR3 sequence is 14 residues long. V shed 5 bases, J shed 5 bases, and the junction held 7 bases outside the gene matches.

The count of this clone is one. The V call is TRBV28, the J call TRBJ1-5; D is possibly TRBD1 (6 bases). V dropped 6 bases and J dropped 4 bases, with 10 bases sitting between them. The CDR3 has 13 residues. Germline values: CDR1 MDHEN, CDR2 SYDVKM. The CDR3 DNA reads TGTGCCAGCAGCGGGACAAATAATCAGCCCCAGCATTTT. It specifies CASSGTNNQPQHF.

The chain carries TRBV7-3 and TRBJ2-1; 8 bases line up with TRBD2. Germline V lookup: CDR1 SGHTA, CDR2 FQGTGA. The CDR3 loop spans 15 amino acids. V lost 5 bases to trimming and J lost 3 bases; unmatched junction nucleotides: 6. CDR3 loop: CASSTERGNYNEQFF. The CDR3 nucleotides are TGTGCCAGCAGCACCGAGCGGGGGAACTACAATGAGCAGTTCTTC.

The count of this clone is one. V is TRBV28 and J is TRBJ2-3, with TRBD1 matching 11 bases. Germline-derived CDR1 and CDR2 are MDHEN and SYDVKM. CDR3 length: 13 residues. J was trimmed by 3 bases and V by 11 bases; bases with no gene match: 4. CDR3 in amino acids: CAGGQGGTDTQYF. As DNA, the CDR3 is TGTGCCGGGGGACAGGGGGGAACAGATACGCAGTATTTT.

V usage is TRBV2 and J usage is TRBJ2-1, with 9 bases that match TRBD2. J was trimmed by 5 bases and V by 4 bases; bases with no gene match: 3. Germline V gives CDR1 SNHLY, CDR2 FYNNEI. This CDR3 has 14 amino acids. CDR3 in amino acids: CASSAGLAHNEQFF. CDR3 nucleotides: TGTGCCAGCAGTGCCGGACTAGCGCACAATGAGCAGTTCTTC. Together with reference TRBV2 and TRBJ2-1, the CDR3 gives the full variable domain: EPEVTQTPSHQVTQMGQEVILRCVPISNHLYFYWYRQILGQKVEFLVSFYNNEISEKSEIFDDQFSVERPDGSNFTLKIRSTKLEDSAMYFCASSAGLAHNEQFFGPGTRLTVL.

This clone was counted only a few times. This chain joins TRBV11-2 and TRBJ1-4, with 8 bases matching TRBD1. Germline loops: CDR1 SGHAT, CDR2 FQNNGV. V lost 0 bases, J lost 7 bases, and 4 bases stayed unmatched. The CDR3 runs to 15 residues. This CDR3 is CASSLDSGGGEKLFF. The CDR3 DNA follows: TGTGCCAGCAGCTTAGATTCAGGGGGCGGTGAAAAACTGTTTTTT.

This chain uses TRBV15 with TRBJ2-3, with TRBD2 matching over 7 bases. The germline V gene has CDR1 LNHNV and CDR2 YYDKDF (reference sequence). This CDR3 region has 13 residues. V gave up 5 bases and J gave up 2 bases; unmatched junction bases: 1. The CDR3: CATSGGVTDTQYF. CDR3 bases: TGTGCCACCAGCGGGGGGGTCACAGATACGCAGTATTTT.

The CDR3 sequence is CASSITGVLDIQYF. CDR3 DNA sequence: TGTGCCAGTAGTATTACAGGGGTACTCGACATTCAGTACTTC. This chain joins TRBV19 and TRBJ2-4; TRBD1 matches 7 bases. CDR1 and CDR2 (germline): LNHDA, SQIVND (reference sequence). The CDR3 has 14 residues. Trimming took 3 bases from V and 8 from J; bases not matched to a gene: 7.

This clone occurred once. J is TRBJ2-2 and V is TRBV9, with D unresolved. The CDR3 loop spans 15 amino acids. Trimming took 0 bases from V and 6 from J, leaving 12 bases between them. Germline lookup yields CDR1 SGDLS and CDR2 YYNGEE. The CDR3 DNA sequence: TGTGCCAGCAGCGTAGCTACGGTTTTAGCCGGGGAGCTGTTTTTT. Protein: CASSVATVLAGELFF.